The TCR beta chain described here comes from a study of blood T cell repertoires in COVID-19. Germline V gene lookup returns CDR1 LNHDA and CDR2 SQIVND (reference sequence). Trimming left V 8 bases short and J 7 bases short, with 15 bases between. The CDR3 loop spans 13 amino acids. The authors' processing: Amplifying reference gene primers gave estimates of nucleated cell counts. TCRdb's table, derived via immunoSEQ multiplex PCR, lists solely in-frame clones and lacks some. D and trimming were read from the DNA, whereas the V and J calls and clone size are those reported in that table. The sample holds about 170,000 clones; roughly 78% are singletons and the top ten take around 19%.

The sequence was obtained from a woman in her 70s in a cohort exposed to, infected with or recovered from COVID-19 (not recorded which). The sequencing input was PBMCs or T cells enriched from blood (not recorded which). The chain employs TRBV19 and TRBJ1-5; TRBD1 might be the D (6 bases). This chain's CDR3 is CASGRGVRQPQHF. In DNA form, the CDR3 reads TGTGCCAGTGGGAGGGGGGTGAGGCAGCCCCAGCATTTT.